These 8 T cell receptor beta chains originate from one sample sequenced in a study of shared clonotypes between healthy human individuals. Naive CD8 cells lacked CD45RO, underwent positive selection for CCR7 and left out terminally differentiated effector memory CD45RA+ cells. Profiling relied on immunoSEQ multiplex PCR, and the TCRdb table lists in-frame clones only, not all of them. The repertoire holds more than 550,000 clones, with roughly 94% as singletons. The material sequenced was naive CD8+ T cells sorted from blood. The source is a man aged 25 to 40 in good health.

This chain links TRBV11-2 with TRBJ2-7; D might be TRBD1 (6 bases). The CDR3 covers 17 residues. CDR1 and CDR2 (germline): SGHAT, FQNNGV. Trimming took off 4 bases at V and 3 bases at J, with 22 bases between the two ends. The CDR3 sequence is CASSSPTGMGLSYEQYF. As DNA, the CDR3 is TGTGCCAGCAGCTCCCCCACAGGGATGGGTCTTAGCTACGAGCAGTACTTC.

V usage is TRBV7-2 and J usage is TRBJ2-7; D gene ambiguous. This CDR3 comprises 12 residues. The germline CDR1 and CDR2 sequences are SGHTA and FQGNSA. The ends were cut back, 3 bases at V and 3 bases at J, with 6 bases in the middle. The CDR3 loop reads CASSFALYEQYF. CDR3 DNA sequence: TGTGCCAGCAGCTTTGCCCTCTACGAGCAGTACTTC.

The chain links TRBV13 to TRBJ2-3; possibly TRBD2 for D (5 bases). Germline CDR1 and CDR2: PRHDT and FYEKMQ (reference sequence). This CDR3 has 14 residues. V was trimmed by 5 bases and J by 5 bases, leaving 14 bases between them. CDR3 protein: CASSPGVRKDTQYF. The CDR3 DNA reads TGTGCCAGCAGCCCCGGGGTGCGAAAAGATACGCAGTATTTT.

The gene calls are TRBV5-6 and TRBJ1-6, with D perhaps matching TRBD1 (5 bases). Germline V lookup: CDR1 SGHDT, CDR2 YYEEEE. V was shortened by 0 bases and J by 7 bases, with 11 bases between the two germline ends. The CDR3 runs 15 residues. CDR3 protein: CASSLGPTENSPLHF. The CDR3 bases are TGTGCCAGCAGCTTGGGTCCGACAGAGAATTCACCCCTCCACTTT.

The chain carries TRBV15 and TRBJ1-5; TRBD1 is a possible D gene (5 bases). This CDR3 spans 15 amino acids. V lost 5 bases to trimming and J lost 1 base, with 12 bases between them. CDR1 and CDR2 from the germline V gene are LNHNV and YYDKDF (reference sequence). CDR3 DNA sequence: TGTGCCACCAGCTTTCGGGGGATCAGCAATCAGCCCCAGCATTTT. It yields the protein CATSFRGISNQPQHF.

To note about this clone: This specimen includes other DNA sequences encoding the same CDR3. The V gene is TRBV27, the J gene TRBJ2-7; 8 bases match TRBD1. The germline V gene encodes CDR1 MNHEY and CDR2 SMNVEV (reference sequence). This CDR3 spans 14 amino acids. Trimming cost V 2 bases and J 1 base; bases outside gene matches: 1. The CDR3 nucleotides are TGTGCCAGCAGTTTAACAGGGGGGTCCTACGAGCAGTACTTC. Its protein product is CASSLTGGSYEQYF.

The V gene is TRBV27, the J gene TRBJ2-7, with D unresolved. The CDR3 spans 11 residues. Trimming took 5 bases from V and 4 from J, leaving 6 bases between them. Germline CDR1 MNHEY, CDR2 SMNVEV (reference sequence). CDR3 in amino acids: CASSVGYEQYF. In DNA form, the CDR3 reads TGTGCCAGCAGTGTGGGATACGAGCAGTACTTC.

The chain combines TRBV9 with TRBJ1-5; the D is unclear. CDR1 is SGDLS and CDR2 is YYNGEE in the germline V gene. The CDR3 consists of 14 residues. Trimming shortened V by 3 bases and J by 0 bases, and 7 bases separated the two germline ends. The CDR3 region is CASSASYSNQPQHF. CDR3 DNA: TGTGCCAGCAGCGCCTCCTATAGCAATCAGCCCCAGCATTTT.